This TCR beta chain was recorded in a study of Graves' ophthalmopathy and Graves' hyperthyroidism. The V and J ends lost 1 base and 0 bases respectively, with 13 bases between them. This CDR3 region has 16 residues. Germline V gene data show CDR1 as SGHVS and CDR2 as FQNEAQ. RNA transcripts provided the template for amplifying TCR beta CDR3 regions. HTBI primers were used in a first-round RT-PCR, which preceded a second-round multiplex PCR. Via MiXCR, TCRdb re-called the multiplex PCR reads, giving one row per CDR3 protein. Of about 1.1 million distinct CDR3 sequences listed, less than 45% are singletons.

This sequence joins TRBV7-8 and TRBJ2-7; D may be TRBD2 (5 bases). The sample consisted of peripheral blood or thyroid tissue (not recorded which). The TCR sequence derives from an adult man with Graves' hyperthyroidism. The DNA for the CDR3 is TGTGCCAGCAGCTTAGTTTTTAGCGAAAGCTCCTACGAGCAGTACTTC. This sequence encodes CASSLVFSESSYEQYF.